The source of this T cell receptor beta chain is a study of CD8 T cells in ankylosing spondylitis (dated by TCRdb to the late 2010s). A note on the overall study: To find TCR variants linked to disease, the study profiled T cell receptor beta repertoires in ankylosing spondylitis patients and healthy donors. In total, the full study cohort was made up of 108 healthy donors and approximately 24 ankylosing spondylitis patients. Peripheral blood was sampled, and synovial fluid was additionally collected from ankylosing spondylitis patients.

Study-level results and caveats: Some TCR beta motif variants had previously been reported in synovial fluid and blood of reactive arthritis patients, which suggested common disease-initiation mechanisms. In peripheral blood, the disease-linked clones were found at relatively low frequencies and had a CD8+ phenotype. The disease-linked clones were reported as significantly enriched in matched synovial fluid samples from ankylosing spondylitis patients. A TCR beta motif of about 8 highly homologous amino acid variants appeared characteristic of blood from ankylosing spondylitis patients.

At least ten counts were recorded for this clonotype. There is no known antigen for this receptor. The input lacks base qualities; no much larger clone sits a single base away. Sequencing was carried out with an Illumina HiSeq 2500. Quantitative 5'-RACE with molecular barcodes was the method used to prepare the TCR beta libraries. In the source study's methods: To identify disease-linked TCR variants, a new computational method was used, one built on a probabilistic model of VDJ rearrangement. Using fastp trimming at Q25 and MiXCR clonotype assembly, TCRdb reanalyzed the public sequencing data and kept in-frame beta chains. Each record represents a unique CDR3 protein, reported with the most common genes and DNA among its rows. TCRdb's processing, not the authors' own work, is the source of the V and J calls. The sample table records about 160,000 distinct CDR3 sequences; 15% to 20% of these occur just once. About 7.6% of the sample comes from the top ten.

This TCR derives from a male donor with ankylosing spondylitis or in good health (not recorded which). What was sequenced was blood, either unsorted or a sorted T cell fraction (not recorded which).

The nucleotides read TGTGCCACCAGCAGAGGAGGGGGCTATGGCTACACCTTC. It is translated as CATSRGGGYGYTF. The chain links TRBV15 with TRBJ1-2; D gene: possibly TRBD1, on 6 matching bases. The germline V gene (reference sequence) specifies LNHNV as CDR1 and YYDKDF as CDR2. Cut back by 1 base and 4 bases, the V and J ends lie 7 bases apart. The CDR3, cysteine through phenylalanine, is 13 amino acids long. The CDR3 DNA has 39 bases and is translated from base 1.